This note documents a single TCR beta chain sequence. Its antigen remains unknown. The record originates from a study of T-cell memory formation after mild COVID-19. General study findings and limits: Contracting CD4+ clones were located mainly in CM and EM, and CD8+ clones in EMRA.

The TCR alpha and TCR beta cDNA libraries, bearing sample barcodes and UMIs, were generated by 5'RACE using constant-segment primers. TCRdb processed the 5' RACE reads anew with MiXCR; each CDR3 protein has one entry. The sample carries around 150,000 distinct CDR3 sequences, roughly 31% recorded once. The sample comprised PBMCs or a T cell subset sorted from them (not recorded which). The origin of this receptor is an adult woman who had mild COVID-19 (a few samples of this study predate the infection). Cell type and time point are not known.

CDR3 in DNA: TGTGCCACCAGTGACGAGTCGGCGGGAGGAAGGAATGAGCAGTTCTTC. Encoded protein: CATSDESAGGRNEQFF. The chain recombines TRBV24-1 with TRBJ2-1; 8 bases are shared with TRBD2. The germline V gene encodes CDR1 KGHDR and CDR2 SFDVKD. V was pared by 4 bases and J by 7 bases, with 11 bases of the junction left unmatched. The length of the CDR3 is 16 residues.